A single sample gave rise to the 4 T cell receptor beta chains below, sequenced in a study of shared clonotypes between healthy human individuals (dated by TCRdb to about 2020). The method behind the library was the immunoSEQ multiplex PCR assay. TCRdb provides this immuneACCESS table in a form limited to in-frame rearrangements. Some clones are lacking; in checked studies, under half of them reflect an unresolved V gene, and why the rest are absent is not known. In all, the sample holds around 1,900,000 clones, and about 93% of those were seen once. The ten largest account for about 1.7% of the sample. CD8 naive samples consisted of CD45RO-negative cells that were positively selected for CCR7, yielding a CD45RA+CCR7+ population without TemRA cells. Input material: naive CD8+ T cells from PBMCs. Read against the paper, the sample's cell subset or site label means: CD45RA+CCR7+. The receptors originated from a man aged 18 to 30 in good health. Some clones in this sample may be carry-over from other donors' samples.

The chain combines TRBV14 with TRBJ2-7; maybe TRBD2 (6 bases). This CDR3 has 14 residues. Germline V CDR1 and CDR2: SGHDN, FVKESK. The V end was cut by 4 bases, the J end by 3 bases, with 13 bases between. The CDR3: CASSLGGAGYEQYF. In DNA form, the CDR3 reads TGTGCCAGCAGCCTGGGGGGAGCCGGCTACGAGCAGTACTTC.

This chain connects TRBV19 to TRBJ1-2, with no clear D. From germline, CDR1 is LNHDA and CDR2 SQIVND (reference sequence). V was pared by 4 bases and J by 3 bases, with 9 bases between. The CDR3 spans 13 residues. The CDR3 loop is CASSNPGYYGYTF. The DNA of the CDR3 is TGTGCCAGTAGTAACCCAGGCTACTATGGCTACACCTTC.

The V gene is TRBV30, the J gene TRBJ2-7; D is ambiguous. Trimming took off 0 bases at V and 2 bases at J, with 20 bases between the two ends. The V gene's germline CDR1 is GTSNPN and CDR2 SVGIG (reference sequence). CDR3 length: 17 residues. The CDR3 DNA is TGTGCCTGGAGTGTAGGCCCGGGTACCCCCAACGCCTACGAGCAGTACTTC. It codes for CAWSVGPGTPNAYEQYF. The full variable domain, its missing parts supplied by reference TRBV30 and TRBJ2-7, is SQTIHQWPATLVQPVGSPLSLECTVEGTSNPNLYWYRQAAGRGLQLLFYSVGIGQISSEVPQNLSASRPQDRQFILSSKKLLLSDSGFYLCAWSVGPGTPNAYEQYFGPGTRLTVT.

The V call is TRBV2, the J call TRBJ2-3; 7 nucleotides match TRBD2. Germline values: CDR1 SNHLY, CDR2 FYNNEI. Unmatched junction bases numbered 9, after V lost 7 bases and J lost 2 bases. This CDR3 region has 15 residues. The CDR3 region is CASKREGGYTDTQYF. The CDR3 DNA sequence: TGTGCCAGCAAGAGAGAGGGAGGGTACACAGATACGCAGTATTTT.